Here is one T cell receptor (beta chain) with its context. This entry is derived from a study of blood T cell repertoires in COVID-19. For the study at large: The analysed material was cDNA or gDNA that came from T cells, B-cell-depleted T cells, or PBMCs.

This CDR3 comprises 13 residues. CDR1 and CDR2 from the germline V gene are SGHDT and YYEEEE. With 4 bases clipped from V and 7 bases from J, the junction kept 7 bases outside the gene matches. Here immunoSEQ multiplex PCR was the method, and the copy in TCRdb shows in-frame clones only, minus some. Of some 350,000 clones in the sample, about 88% were seen once. The source of this sequence is a woman aged 70 to 79 with COVID-19, enrolled during active disease. The V and J genes are TRBV5-6 and TRBJ1-2; 7 bases are shared with TRBD1. Sequenced material: peripheral blood. The CDR3 sequence: CASSLPAGGGYTF. The CDR3, as DNA: TGTGCCAGCAGCCTACCGGCAGGGGGTGGCTACACCTTC.